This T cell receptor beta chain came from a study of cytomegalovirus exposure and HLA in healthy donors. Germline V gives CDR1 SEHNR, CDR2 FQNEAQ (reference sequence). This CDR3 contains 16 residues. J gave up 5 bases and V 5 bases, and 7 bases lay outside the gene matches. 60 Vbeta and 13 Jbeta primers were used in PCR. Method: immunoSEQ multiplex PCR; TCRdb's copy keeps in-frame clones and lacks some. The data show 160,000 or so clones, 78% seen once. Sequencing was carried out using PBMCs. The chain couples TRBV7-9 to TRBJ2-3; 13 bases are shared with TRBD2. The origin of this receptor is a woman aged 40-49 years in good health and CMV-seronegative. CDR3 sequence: CASSPTSGGAEDTQYF. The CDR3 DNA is TGTGCCAGCAGCCCTACTAGCGGGGGGGCTGAAGATACGCAGTATTTT.